This T cell receptor beta chain was sequenced for a study of cytomegalovirus exposure and HLA in healthy donors. Nominally healthy donors provided the samples, though records likely missed some immune exposures. 60 Vbeta and 13 Jbeta primers were used in PCR. Libraries were prepared by immunoSEQ multiplex PCR; TCRdb keeps only in-frame clonotypes and omits some of them. The table shows 100,000 or so clones, with approximately 85% occurring only once. Source material: PBMCs. The source is a young man in good health and CMV-seronegative.

The CDR3 coding sequence is TGTGCCAGTAGTAAGGGACAGGGGATGAACACTGAAGCTTTCTTT. Amino acids: CASSKGQGMNTEAFF. The chain uses TRBV19 and TRBJ1-1; 10 bases align to TRBD1. Unmatched junction bases numbered 2, after V lost 4 bases and J lost 0 bases. Germline loops: CDR1 LNHDA, CDR2 SQIVND (reference sequence). The CDR3 totals 15 residues.